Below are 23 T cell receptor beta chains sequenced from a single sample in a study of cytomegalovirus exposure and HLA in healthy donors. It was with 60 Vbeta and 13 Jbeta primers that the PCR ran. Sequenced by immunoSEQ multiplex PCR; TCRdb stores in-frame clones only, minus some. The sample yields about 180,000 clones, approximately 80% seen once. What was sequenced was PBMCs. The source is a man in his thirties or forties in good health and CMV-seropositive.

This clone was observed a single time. CDR3 coding DNA: TGTGCCAGCAGGACAGGGGATACAGATACGCAGTATTTT. This sequence encodes CASRTGDTDTQYF. V gene TRBV2 combines with J gene TRBJ2-3; 8 bases line up with TRBD1. The CDR3 runs to 13 residues. CDR1 is SNHLY, CDR2 FYNNEI, per germline. V shed 6 bases, J shed 3 bases, and the junction held 2 bases outside the gene matches. The full variable domain, with the rest looked up from reference TRBV2 and TRBJ2-3, is EPEVTQTPSHQVTQMGQEVILRCVPISNHLYFYWYRQILGQKVEFLVSFYNNEISEKSEIFDDQFSVERPDGSNFTLKIRSTKLEDSAMYFCASRTGDTDTQYFGPGTRLTVL.

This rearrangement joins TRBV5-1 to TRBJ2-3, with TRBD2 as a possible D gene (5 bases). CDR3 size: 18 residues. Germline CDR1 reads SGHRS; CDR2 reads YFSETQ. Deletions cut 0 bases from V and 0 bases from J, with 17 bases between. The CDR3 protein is CASSLVGVRGTSTDTQYF. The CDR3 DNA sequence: TGCGCCAGCAGCTTGGTTGGGGTACGGGGAACTAGCACAGATACGCAGTATTTT.

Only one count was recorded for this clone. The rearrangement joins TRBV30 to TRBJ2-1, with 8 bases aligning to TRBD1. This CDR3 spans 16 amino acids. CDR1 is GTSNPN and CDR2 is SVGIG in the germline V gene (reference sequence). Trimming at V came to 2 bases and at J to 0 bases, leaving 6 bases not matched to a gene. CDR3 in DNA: TGTGCCTGGAGTTCAAGGACAGGGAGCTCCTACAATGAGCAGTTCTTC. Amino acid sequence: CAWSSRTGSSYNEQFF.

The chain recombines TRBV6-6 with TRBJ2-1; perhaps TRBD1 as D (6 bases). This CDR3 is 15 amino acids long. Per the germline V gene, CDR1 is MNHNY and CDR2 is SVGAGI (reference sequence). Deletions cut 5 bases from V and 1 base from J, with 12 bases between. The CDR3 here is CASSRGRGSYNEQFF. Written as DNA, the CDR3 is TGTGCCAGCAGTAGAGGAAGGGGGTCCTACAATGAGCAGTTCTTC.

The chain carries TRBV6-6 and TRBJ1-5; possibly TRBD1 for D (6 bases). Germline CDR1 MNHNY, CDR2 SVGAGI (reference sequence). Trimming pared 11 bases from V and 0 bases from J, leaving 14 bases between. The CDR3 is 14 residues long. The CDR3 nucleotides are TGTGCCGGTGGGGGGGCGAGTAGCAATCAGCCCCAGCATTTT. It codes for CAGGGASSNQPQHF.

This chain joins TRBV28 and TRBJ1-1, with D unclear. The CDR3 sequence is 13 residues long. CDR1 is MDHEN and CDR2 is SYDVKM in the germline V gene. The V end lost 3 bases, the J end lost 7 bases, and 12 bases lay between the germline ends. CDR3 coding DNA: TGTGCCAGCAGTTTGTCTAGCTACAGTGAAGCTTTCTTT. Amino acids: CASSLSSYSEAFF.

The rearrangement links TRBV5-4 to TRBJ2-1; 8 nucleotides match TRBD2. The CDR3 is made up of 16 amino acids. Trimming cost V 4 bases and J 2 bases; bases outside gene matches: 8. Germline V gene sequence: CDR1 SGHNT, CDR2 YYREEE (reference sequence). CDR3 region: CASSGKLAETYNEQFF. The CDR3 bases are TGTGCCAGCAGCGGAAAACTAGCGGAGACCTACAATGAGCAGTTCTTC.

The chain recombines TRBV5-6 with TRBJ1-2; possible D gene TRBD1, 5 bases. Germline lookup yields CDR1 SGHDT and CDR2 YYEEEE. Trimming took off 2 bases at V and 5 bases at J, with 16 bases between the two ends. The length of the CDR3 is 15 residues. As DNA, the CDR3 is TGTGCCAGCAGCTTCGGACACACCGGATTTTATGGCTACACCTTC. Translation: CASSFGHTGFYGYTF. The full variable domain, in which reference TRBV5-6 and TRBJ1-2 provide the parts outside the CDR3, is DAGVTQSPTHLIKTRGQQVTLRCSPKSGHDTVSWYQQALGQGPQFIFQYYEEEERQRGNFPDRFSGHQFPNYSSELNVNALLLGDSALYLCASSFGHTGFYGYTFGSGTRLTVV.

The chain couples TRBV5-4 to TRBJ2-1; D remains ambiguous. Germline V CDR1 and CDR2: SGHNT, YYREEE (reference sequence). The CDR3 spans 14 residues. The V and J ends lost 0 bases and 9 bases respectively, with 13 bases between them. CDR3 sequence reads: CASSLDQGPSEQFF. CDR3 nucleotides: TGTGCCAGCAGCTTGGATCAAGGCCCTAGTGAGCAGTTCTTC.

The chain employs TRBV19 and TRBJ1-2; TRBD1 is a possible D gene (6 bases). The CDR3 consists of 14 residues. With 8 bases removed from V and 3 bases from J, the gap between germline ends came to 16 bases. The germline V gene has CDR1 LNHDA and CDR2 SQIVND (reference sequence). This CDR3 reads CASSGQMGDYGYTF. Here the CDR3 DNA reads TGTGCCAGTTCGGGACAAATGGGAGACTATGGCTACACCTTC.

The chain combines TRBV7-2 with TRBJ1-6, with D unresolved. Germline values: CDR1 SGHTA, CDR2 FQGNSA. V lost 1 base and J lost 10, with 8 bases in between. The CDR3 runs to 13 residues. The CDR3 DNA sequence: TGTGCCAGCAGCTTAGGCAGCGCATCACCCCTCCACTTT. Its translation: CASSLGSASPLHF.

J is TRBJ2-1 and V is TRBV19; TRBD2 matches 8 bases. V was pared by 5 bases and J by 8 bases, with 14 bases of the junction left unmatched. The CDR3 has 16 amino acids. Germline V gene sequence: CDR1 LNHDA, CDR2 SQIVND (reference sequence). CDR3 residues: CASSAGTRGAGDEQFF. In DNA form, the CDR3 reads TGTGCCAGTAGTGCCGGGACTAGGGGAGCGGGCGATGAGCAGTTCTTC. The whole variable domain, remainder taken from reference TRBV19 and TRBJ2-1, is DGGITQSPKYLFRKEGQNVTLSCEQNLNHDAMYWYRQDPGQGLRLIYYSQIVNDFQKGDIAEGYSVSREKKESFPLTVTSAQKNPTAFYLCASSAGTRGAGDEQFFGPGTRLTVL.

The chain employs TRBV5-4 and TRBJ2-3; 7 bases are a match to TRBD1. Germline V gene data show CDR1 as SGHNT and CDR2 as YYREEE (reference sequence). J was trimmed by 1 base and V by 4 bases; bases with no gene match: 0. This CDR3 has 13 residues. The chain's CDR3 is CASSGQGTDTQYF. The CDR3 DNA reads TGTGCCAGCAGCGGACAGGGCACAGATACGCAGTATTTT. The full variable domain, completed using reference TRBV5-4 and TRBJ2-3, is ETGVTQSPTHLIKTRGQQVTLRCSSQSGHNTVSWYQQALGQGPQFIFQYYREEENGRGNFPPRFSGLQFPNYSSELNVNALELDDSALYLCASSGQGTDTQYFGPGTRLTVL.

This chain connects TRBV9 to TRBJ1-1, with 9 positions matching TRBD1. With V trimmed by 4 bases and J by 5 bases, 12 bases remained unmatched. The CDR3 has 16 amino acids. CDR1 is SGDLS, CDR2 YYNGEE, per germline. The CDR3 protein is CASSQTQGALGTEAFF. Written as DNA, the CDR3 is TGTGCCAGCAGCCAAACACAGGGGGCCTTGGGGACTGAAGCTTTCTTT.

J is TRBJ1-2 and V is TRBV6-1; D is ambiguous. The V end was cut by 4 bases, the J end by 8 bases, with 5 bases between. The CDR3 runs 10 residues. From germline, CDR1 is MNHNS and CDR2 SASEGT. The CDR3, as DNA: TGTGCCAGCAGTGGTCAGGGCTACACCTTC. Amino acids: CASSGQGYTF.

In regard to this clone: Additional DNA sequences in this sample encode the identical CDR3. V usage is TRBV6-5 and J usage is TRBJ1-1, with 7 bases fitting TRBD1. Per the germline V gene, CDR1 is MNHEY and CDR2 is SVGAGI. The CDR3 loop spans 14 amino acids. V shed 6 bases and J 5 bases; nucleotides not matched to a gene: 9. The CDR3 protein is CASSYLPGGTEAFF. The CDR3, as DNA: TGTGCCAGCAGCTACCTGCCAGGGGGGACTGAAGCTTTCTTT.

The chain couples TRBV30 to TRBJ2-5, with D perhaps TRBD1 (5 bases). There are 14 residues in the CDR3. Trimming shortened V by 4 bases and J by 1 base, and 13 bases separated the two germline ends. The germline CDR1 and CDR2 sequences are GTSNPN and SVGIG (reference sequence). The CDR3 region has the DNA TGTGCCTGGACTAGGGGCGCCATCCAAGAGACCCAGTACTTC. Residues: CAWTRGAIQETQYF.

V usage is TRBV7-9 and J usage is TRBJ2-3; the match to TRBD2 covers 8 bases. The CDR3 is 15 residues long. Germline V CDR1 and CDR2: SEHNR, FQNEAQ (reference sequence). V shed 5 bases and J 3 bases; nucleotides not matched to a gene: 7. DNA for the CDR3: TGTGCCAGCAGCCCCCGGGGGGGCCGTACAGATACGCAGTATTTT. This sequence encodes CASSPRGGRTDTQYF.

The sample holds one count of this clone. DNA for the CDR3: TGTGCCAGCAGTGCCTTCGGGACAGGGGGAGAGACCCAGTACTTC. Its protein is CASSAFGTGGETQYF. V gene TRBV6-5 combines with J gene TRBJ2-5; 11 bases map to TRBD1. V gave up 5 bases and J gave up 4 bases; unmatched junction bases: 6. CDR1 and CDR2 from the germline V gene are MNHEY and SVGAGI. There are 15 residues in the CDR3.

The CDR3 sequence is CASSLARRQGFHEQYF. Written as DNA, the CDR3 is TGCGCCAGCAGCTTGGCCAGGAGACAGGGGTTCCACGAGCAGTACTTC. The V gene is TRBV5-1, the J gene TRBJ2-5, with 8 bases lining up with TRBD1. The tail of the sequence fits TRBJ2-7 better, so the J call may be wrong. This CDR3 contains 16 residues. Looked up from germline, CDR1 is SGHRS and CDR2 is YFSETQ.

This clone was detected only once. In DNA, the CDR3 is TGTGCCAGCAGCCCAGCACTCCTCGGGGGCACCGGGGAGCTGTTTTTT. Protein product: CASSPALLGGTGELFF. V gene TRBV7-8 combines with J gene TRBJ2-2; D perhaps matches TRBD2 (6 bases). Germline CDR1 SGHVS, CDR2 FQNEAQ. Trimming left V 5 bases short and J 4 bases short, with 17 bases between. The CDR3 has 16 residues.

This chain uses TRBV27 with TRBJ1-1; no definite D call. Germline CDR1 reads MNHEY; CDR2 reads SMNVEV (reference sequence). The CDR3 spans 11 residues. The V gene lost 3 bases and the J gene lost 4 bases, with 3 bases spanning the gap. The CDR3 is CASSFGTEAFF. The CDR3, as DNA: TGTGCCAGCAGTTTCGGCACTGAAGCTTTCTTT.

In DNA form, the CDR3 reads TGTGCCAGCATATATCAGCTAGCGGGAGTCGATGAGCAGTTCTTC. Protein sequence: CASIYQLAGVDEQFF. The chain combines TRBV7-8 with TRBJ2-1; 10 nucleotides match TRBD2. CDR3 length equals 15 residues. Trimming removed 7 bases from V and 8 bases from J; junction bases left unmatched: 11. Per germline, CDR1 SGHVS and CDR2 FQNEAQ.